This T cell receptor beta chain derives from a study of blood T cell repertoires in COVID-19. The data were produced by immunoSEQ multiplex PCR, yet TCRdb's version contains in-frame clones alone and is incomplete. The data show 30,000 to 40,000 clones, with around nine tenths seen just once and 13% to 15% held by the top ten. The specimen was peripheral blood. This sequence originates from a man aged 55 to 70 with active COVID-19.

This CDR3 reads CASSGAGGQPQHF. The CDR3 bases are TGCGCCAGCAGTGGGGCAGGGGGCCAGCCCCAGCATTTT. The genes are TRBV10-2 and TRBJ1-5; 8 nucleotides agree with TRBD1. Germline CDR1 WSHSY, CDR2 SAAADI. Germline trimming cut 4 bases from V and 7 bases from J; bases unmatched to any gene: 3. This CDR3 comprises 13 residues.